Included here is one TCR beta chain sequence, with context. Its matching antigen is unknown. This specimen belongs to a study of cytomegalovirus exposure and HLA in healthy donors. Study conclusions and caveats: According to reports, the classifier identified cytomegalovirus status with high specificity and sensitivity.

The PCR ran on 60 Vbeta and 13 Jbeta primers. The assay was immunoSEQ multiplex PCR, and TCRdb's table has in-frame clones only and misses some. The table lists over 80,000 clones, about three quarters of them singletons. In germline, CDR1 is SGHNT, CDR2 YYREEE (reference sequence). The V end lost 0 bases, the J end lost 5 bases, and 27 bases lay between the germline ends. CDR3 length: 19 amino acids. This chain uses TRBV5-4 with TRBJ2-7, with D maybe TRBD1 (5 bases). The TCR originated in a female donor in good health and CMV-seronegative. Material: PBMCs. CDR3 protein: CASSLDGRVSVGKGDEQYF. The CDR3 DNA follows: TGTGCCAGCAGCTTGGACGGCAGGGTGTCAGTAGGGAAAGGGGACGAGCAGTACTTC.